These T cell receptor beta chains were read from a single sample in a study of molecular identifiers for immune sequencing clone quantification. TCRdb called the PCR reads again in MiXCR, with one record for every CDR3 protein. The repertoire includes approximately 680,000 distinct CDR3 sequences, 25% of them detected once, and about 0.81% sits in the top ten. Material: naive CD8+ T cells from blood, with Jurkat cell RNA spiked in. The origin of the receptors is a human donor in good health. Some libraries in this study had Jurkat cell RNA spiked in. Both conserved end residues are part of each CDR3.

>TRBJ1-1|TRBV20-1
CSARGTGGTMNTEAFF
>TRBJ1-2|TRBV19
CASSIAGIDGYTF
>TRBJ1-1|TRBV10-3
CAIRIPGGANEAFF
>TRBJ2-7|TRBV6-5
CASSYSNRGEQYF
>TRBJ2-3|TRBV13
CASSPRTSGRVVQYF
>TRBJ1-1|TRBV12-3/TRBV12-4
CASSDTEAFF
>TRBJ2-3|TRBV7-9
CASSQGLAVLSTDTQYF
>TRBJ2-3|TRBV11-1
CASSLVAEASTDTQYF
>TRBJ1-1|TRBV19
CAIRKKTGNTEAFF
>TRBJ2-7|TRBV27
CASSTTGGVIYEQYF
>TRBJ2-3|TRBV9
CASSAPDKTSTDTQYF
>TRBJ2-2|TRBV12-3/TRBV12-4
CASSFVVDRADTGELFF
>TRBJ2-1|TRBV10-2
CASSVGGGEQFF
>TRBJ2-5|TRBV19
CASRTGLLEETQYF